A single sample is the source of the 2 T cell receptor beta chains below, sequenced in a study of T cells in Graves' hyperthyroidism and ophthalmopathy. The CDR3 regions of TCR beta were amplified from RNA transcripts. Using the HTBI primer set, a first-round RT-PCR was run on the TCR CDR3. One entry per CDR3 protein results from TCRdb running MiXCR on the multiplex PCR reads. The table includes about 180,000 distinct CDR3 sequences, approximately 15% detected once. Specimen: blood. These receptors were obtained from a woman between 45 and 65 years old with Graves' hyperthyroidism.

The chain is built from TRBV6-1 and TRBJ2-1; D uncertain. Germline values: CDR1 MNHNS, CDR2 SASEGT. The V and J ends lost 6 bases and 12 bases respectively, with 15 bases between them. The length of the CDR3 is 12 residues. Here the CDR3 DNA reads TGTGCCAGCAGCCCTAGGGCCCGATGGCAGTTCTTC. It encodes CASSPRARWQFF.

The chain carries TRBV28 and TRBJ1-4; weak D call: TRBD1 (6 bases). The length of the CDR3 is 15 residues. CDR1 is MDHEN and CDR2 is SYDVKM in the germline V gene. Trimming cost V 6 bases and J 5 bases, with 16 bases left between them. CDR3 coding DNA: TGTGCCAGCAGGGGGACCGGGACACTGAATGAAAAACTGTTTTTT. As protein: CASRGTGTLNEKLFF.